This TCR beta chain was profiled in a study of CD8 T cells in ankylosing spondylitis. Losses at the gene ends were 4 bases for V and 7 bases for J; bases not matched to a gene: 4. This CDR3 spans 13 amino acids. Germline V gene sequence: CDR1 SGHRS, CDR2 YFSETQ. Each CDR3 protein gets one entry after TCRdb re-called the 5' RACE reads with MiXCR. This sample yields 340,000 or so distinct CDR3 sequences, of which about 15% are seen a single time; approximately 1.1% belongs to the top ten. Study-level results: Significant enrichment of disease-linked clones was reported in matched ankylosing spondylitis synovial fluid.

At least ten counts were recorded for this clonotype. As yet, its antigen is unknown. The rearrangement uses TRBV5-1 and TRBJ2-2; 7 nucleotides match TRBD1. The specimen was blood, either unsorted or a sorted T cell fraction (not recorded which). The origin of this receptor is a male donor with ankylosing spondylitis or in good health (not recorded which). CDR3 in amino acids: CASSRGQDGELFF. The CDR3 DNA reads TGCGCCAGCAGCAGGGGGCAGGACGGGGAGCTGTTTTTT.